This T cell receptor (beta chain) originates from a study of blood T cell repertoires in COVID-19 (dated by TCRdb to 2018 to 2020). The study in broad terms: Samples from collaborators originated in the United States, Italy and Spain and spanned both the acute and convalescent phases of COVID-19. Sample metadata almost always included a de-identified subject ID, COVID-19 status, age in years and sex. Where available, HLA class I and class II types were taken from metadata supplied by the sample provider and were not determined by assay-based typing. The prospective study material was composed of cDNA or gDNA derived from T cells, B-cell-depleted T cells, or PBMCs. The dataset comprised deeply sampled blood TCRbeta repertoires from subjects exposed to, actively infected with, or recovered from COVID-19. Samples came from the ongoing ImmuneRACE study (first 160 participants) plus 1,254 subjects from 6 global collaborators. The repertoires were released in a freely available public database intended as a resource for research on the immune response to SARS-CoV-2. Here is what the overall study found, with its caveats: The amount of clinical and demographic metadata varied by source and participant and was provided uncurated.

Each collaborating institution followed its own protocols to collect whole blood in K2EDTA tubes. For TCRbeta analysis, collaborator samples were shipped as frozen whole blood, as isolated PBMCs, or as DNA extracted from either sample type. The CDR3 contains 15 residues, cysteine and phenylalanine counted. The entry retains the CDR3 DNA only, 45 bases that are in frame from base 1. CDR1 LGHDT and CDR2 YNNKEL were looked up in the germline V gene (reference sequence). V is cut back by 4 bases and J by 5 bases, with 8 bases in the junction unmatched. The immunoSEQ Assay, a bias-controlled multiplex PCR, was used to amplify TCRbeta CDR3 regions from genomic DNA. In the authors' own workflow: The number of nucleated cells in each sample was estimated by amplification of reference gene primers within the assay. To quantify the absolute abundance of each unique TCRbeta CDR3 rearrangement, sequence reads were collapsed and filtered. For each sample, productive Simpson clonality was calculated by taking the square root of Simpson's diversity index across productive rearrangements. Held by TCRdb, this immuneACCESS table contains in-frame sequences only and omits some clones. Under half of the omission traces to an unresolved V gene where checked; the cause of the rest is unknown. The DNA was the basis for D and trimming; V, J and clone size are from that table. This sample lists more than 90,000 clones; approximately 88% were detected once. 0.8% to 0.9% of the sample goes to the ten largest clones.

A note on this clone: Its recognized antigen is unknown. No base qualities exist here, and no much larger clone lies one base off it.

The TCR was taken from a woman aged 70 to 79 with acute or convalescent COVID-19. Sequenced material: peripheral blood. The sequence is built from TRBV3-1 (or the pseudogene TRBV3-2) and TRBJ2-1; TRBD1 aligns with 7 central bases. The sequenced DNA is TGTGCCAGCAGCCCCTGGGGACAGCCCCACAATGAGCAGTTCTTC. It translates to CASSPWGQPHNEQFF.